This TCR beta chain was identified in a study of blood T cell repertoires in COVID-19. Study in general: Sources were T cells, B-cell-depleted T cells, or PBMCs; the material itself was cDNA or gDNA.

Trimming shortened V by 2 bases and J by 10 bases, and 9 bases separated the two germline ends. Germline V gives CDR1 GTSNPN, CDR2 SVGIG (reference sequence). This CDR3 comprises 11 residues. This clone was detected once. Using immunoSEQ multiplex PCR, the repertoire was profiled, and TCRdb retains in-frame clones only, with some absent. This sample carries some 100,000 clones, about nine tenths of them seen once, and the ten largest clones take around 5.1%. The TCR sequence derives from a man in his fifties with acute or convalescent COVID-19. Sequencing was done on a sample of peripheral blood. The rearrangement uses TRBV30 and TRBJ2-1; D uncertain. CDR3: CAWSRREEQFF. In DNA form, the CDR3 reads TGTGCCTGGAGTAGAAGAGAAGAGCAGTTCTTC.